This TCR beta chain is drawn from a study of blood T cell repertoires in COVID-19. For the study at large: From the United States, Italy and Spain came samples of acute and convalescent COVID-19. Sources were T cells, B-cell-depleted T cells, or PBMCs; the material itself was cDNA or gDNA.

Per the original data handling: Scientists estimated how many nucleated cells there were by amplifying reference gene primers. Clones were read by immunoSEQ multiplex PCR, and TCRdb kept only the in-frame ones, dropping some. D and trimming were read from the DNA, whereas the V and J calls and clone size are those reported in that table. The table records about 190,000 clones, about 90% of them present only once. Germline CDR1 LNHDA, CDR2 SQIVND (reference sequence). V was clipped by 1 base and J by 1 base, with 10 bases between them. This CDR3 spans 15 amino acids. The sequence was obtained from a man aged 50-60 years with acute or convalescent COVID-19. Source material: peripheral blood. The chain joins TRBV19 to TRBJ1-1; perhaps TRBD1 as D (6 bases). CDR3 nucleotides: TGTGCCAGTAGTATAGGGGGACACGGGAACACTGAAGCTTTCTTT. Its translation: CASSIGGHGNTEAFF.